These 10 T cell receptor beta chains share one sample of origin, sequenced in a study of blood T cell repertoires in COVID-19. Using immunoSEQ multiplex PCR, the repertoire was profiled, and TCRdb retains in-frame clones only, with some absent. The sample lists roughly 150,000 clones; 65% to 85% were seen once. The sample comprised PBMCs or T cells enriched from blood (not recorded which). These receptors all stem from a man aged 65-85 years who had been exposed to COVID-19.

The chain employs TRBV19 and TRBJ2-5; the D gene is possibly TRBD2 (6 bases). Trimming stripped 4 bases from V and 0 bases from J, with 9 bases between. The CDR3 has 14 residues. Germline CDR1 is LNHDA and CDR2 is SQIVND (reference sequence). This CDR3 reads CASSRGTYQETQYF. In DNA form, the CDR3 reads TGTGCCAGTAGTAGGGGGACTTACCAAGAGACCCAGTACTTC.

The V gene is TRBV5-4, the J gene TRBJ1-2, with TRBD1 identical over 7 bases. The CDR3 contains 15 residues. The germline gives CDR1 SGHNT, CDR2 YYREEE (reference sequence). J lost 2 bases, V lost 1 base, and 5 bases had no gene match. CDR3 coding DNA: TGTGCCAGCAGCTTGTCAGGAGGGGGCAACTATGGCTACACCTTC. Its protein is CASSLSGGGNYGYTF.

The gene calls are TRBV19 and TRBJ1-1, with D hard to call. Trimming left V 7 bases short and J 0 bases short, with 12 bases between. CDR1 is LNHDA, CDR2 SQIVND, per germline (reference sequence). The CDR3 is 14 residues long. The CDR3 loop is CASKEGRMNTEAFF. The CDR3 bases are TGTGCCAGTAAAGAGGGCAGGATGAACACTGAAGCTTTCTTT.

V is TRBV7-6 and J is TRBJ2-5, with TRBD1 as a possible D gene (5 bases). CDR1 is SGHVS and CDR2 is FNYEAQ in the germline V gene. The CDR3 consists of 12 residues. Trimming removed 5 bases at V and 5 bases at J, with 9 bases between. In DNA, the CDR3 is TGTGCCAGCAGCCTTGGGGCGGAGACCCAGTACTTC. Protein: CASSLGAETQYF.

This clone was counted many times. The chain carries TRBV7-2 and TRBJ1-2; the match to TRBD1 covers 7 bases. Germline V gives CDR1 SGHTA, CDR2 FQGNSA. This CDR3 spans 15 amino acids. J lost 6 bases, V lost 2 bases, and 9 bases had no gene match. The CDR3 reads CASSLKRRDSNGYTF. CDR3 DNA: TGTGCCAGCAGCTTAAAGAGGCGGGACAGTAATGGCTACACCTTC.

This clone was counted once. The chain joins TRBV7-9 to TRBJ1-5; 8 bases map to TRBD1. V gave up 8 bases and J gave up 3 bases; unmatched junction bases: 12. The germline gives CDR1 SEHNR, CDR2 FQNEAQ (reference sequence). The CDR3 extends over 16 amino acids. CDR3 in amino acids: CASAGGRARNNQPQHF. The DNA of the CDR3 is TGTGCCAGCGCAGGGGGCAGGGCGAGAAACAATCAGCCCCAGCATTTT.

The chain uses TRBV15 and TRBJ1-1, with unresolved D. The CDR3 sequence is 15 residues long. Germline V gene lookup returns CDR1 LNHNV and CDR2 YYDKDF (reference sequence). The V end lost 0 bases, the J end lost 5 bases, and 13 bases lay between the germline ends. This chain's CDR3 is CATSRDRGQSTEAFF. CDR3 DNA sequence: TGTGCCACCAGCAGAGATCGAGGGCAGTCGACTGAAGCTTTCTTT.

The chain employs TRBV18 and TRBJ1-1; no clear D. CDR1 and CDR2 (germline): KGHSH, LQKENI. The V end lost 1 base, the J end lost 11 bases, and 11 bases lay between the germline ends. The CDR3 contains 12 residues. The CDR3 coding sequence is TGTGCCAGCTCACCACAAGGCGGGGAGGCTTTCTTT. Translated, it gives CASSPQGGEAFF.

This chain connects TRBV28 to TRBJ1-6, with a tentative D call TRBD1 (5 bases). V lost 8 bases, J lost 6 bases, and 8 bases lay in between. The CDR3 contains 12 residues. The germline V gene has CDR1 MDHEN and CDR2 SYDVKM. The CDR3 DNA sequence: TGTGCCAGCCGACAGACTAATTCACCCCTCCACTTT. Translating gives CASRQTNSPLHF. The full variable domain, completed using reference TRBV28 and TRBJ1-6, is DVKVTQSSRYLVKRTGEKVFLECVQDMDHENMFWYRQDPGLGLRLIYFSYDVKMKEKGDIPEGYSVSREKKERFSLILESASTNQTSMYLCASRQTNSPLHFGNGTRLTVT.

The chain is built from TRBV6-5 and TRBJ1-6; D remains unclear. Germline values: CDR1 MNHEY, CDR2 SVGAGI. Trimming cost V 11 bases and J 0 bases, with 11 bases left between them. CDR3 length: 14 residues. The CDR3 loop is CAGSGGSYNSPLHF. DNA of the CDR3: TGTGCCGGCTCCGGAGGCTCCTATAATTCACCCCTCCACTTT.